This entry lists 23 T cell receptor beta chains sequenced from one sample in a study of tumor-infiltrating lymphocytes in primary liver carcinoma. It was unsorted whole blood that yielded blood RNA, and germline DNA was also extracted. A constant-region primer served to make TCR beta cDNA from about 0.5 ug total RNA. It was through three nested multiplex PCR rounds of slightly modified ARM-PCR that TCR beta libraries arose. PCR rounds one and two used TRBV1-TRBV30 forward primers with a C-beta reverse primer for roughly 10 cycles each. MiXCR, run by TCRdb on the multiplex PCR reads, gives a single entry per CDR3 protein. Among some 320,000 distinct CDR3 sequences, 65% were seen once, and the ten largest hold roughly 8.9%. The sample was peripheral blood. These TCRs come from a man between 40 and 49 years old with primary liver carcinoma and hepatitis B virus infection.

The chain links TRBV5-1 to TRBJ2-7, with D perhaps TRBD2 (6 bases). Germline V gives CDR1 SGHRS, CDR2 YFSETQ. The germline V and J ends were trimmed by 3 bases and 0 bases, with 10 bases remaining between them. CDR3 length: 14 amino acids. This CDR3 is CASSWDWSSYEQYF. In DNA form, the CDR3 reads TGCGCCAGCAGCTGGGACTGGAGCTCCTACGAGCAGTACTTC.

Comments on this clonotype: The CDR3 end shows no conserved phenylalanine or tryptophan, and so a read error is likely. J is TRBJ2-7 and V is TRBV12-3 or TRBV12-4; no definite D call. The CDR3 has 12 amino acids. The ends were cut back, 6 bases at V and 8 bases at J, with 14 bases in the middle. The CDR3, as DNA: TGTGCCAGCAGCTTGTCCGTTGGGAAGCAGTACTTA. Translation: CASSLSVGKQYL.

This clonotype is deemed medium-sized. The chain employs TRBV11-2 and TRBJ2-2; D remains unclear. Trimming removed 2 bases at V and 7 bases at J, with 17 bases between. CDR3 length equals 16 residues. Germline V CDR1 and CDR2: SGHAT, FQNNGV. The CDR3 region has the DNA TGTGCCAGCAGCTTATTCCCAGTCGGATGGGTCGGGGAGCTGTTTTTT. Amino acids: CASSLFPVGWVGELFF.

Points on this clonotype: The conserved phenylalanine or tryptophan is not found at the CDR3 terminus, so this likely reflects a read error. The gene calls are TRBV28 and TRBJ2-7; TRBD1 matches at 8 bases. The CDR3 extends over 13 amino acids. CDR1 and CDR2 from the germline V gene are MDHEN and SYDVKM. The CDR3 DNA sequence: TGTGCCAGCAGCTCGGGACAGGACTACGGGCAGTACTTA. It translates to CASSSGQDYGQYL.

This clonotype was counted many times. This chain connects TRBV29-1 to TRBJ1-3; no definite D call. The V gene's germline CDR1 is SQVTM and CDR2 ANQGSEA. The CDR3 totals 11 residues. Trimming cost V 4 bases and J 1 base, with 2 bases left between them. The CDR3 DNA reads TGCAGCGTTGGATCTGGAAACACCATATATTTT. This codes for CSVGSGNTIYF.

Notes on this clonotype: One end of the junction varies from germline; a read error may be responsible. The gene calls are TRBV11-2 and TRBJ2-7, with TRBD2 matching 11 bases. CDR1 SGHAT and CDR2 FQNNGV come from the germline V gene. This CDR3 contains 15 residues. The CDR3 bases are TGTGCCAGCACCCTACTAGCGGGAGATCCCAACGAGAAGTACTTC. Translating it yields CASTLLAGDPNEKYF.

The V gene is TRBV2, the J gene TRBJ1-5; D is perhaps TRBD1 (5 bases). Germline CDR1 and CDR2: SNHLY and FYNNEI. Trimming shortened V by 0 bases and J by 9 bases, and 9 bases separated the two germline ends. The CDR3 totals 13 residues. The CDR3, as DNA: TGTGCCAGCAGTGAAGCACACGGGGGGCCCCAGCATTTT. Its protein product is CASSEAHGGPQHF.

In this sample, this clonotype turned up once. Since a much larger clone is just one base distant, this may be a read error. The chain links TRBV5-4 to TRBJ2-5; D is possibly TRBD1 (5 bases). Per the germline V gene, CDR1 is SGHNT and CDR2 is YYREEE (reference sequence). This CDR3 is built from 14 residues. CDR3 coding DNA: TGTGCCAGCAGCCATGACAGTTACCAAGAGATCCAGTACTTC. It encodes CASSHDSYQEIQYF. The variable domain in full, with the rest retrieved from reference TRBV5-4 and TRBJ2-5, is ETGVTQSPTHLIKTRGQQVTLRCSSQSGHNTVSWYQQALGQGPQFIFQYYREEENGRGNFPPRFSGLQFPNYSSELNVNALELDDSALYLCASSHDSYQEIQYFGPGTRLLVL.

Remarks on this clonotype: Since no conserved phenylalanine or tryptophan closes the CDR3, a read error is the likely cause. This chain links TRBV14 with TRBJ2-5; TRBD1 matches at 12 bases. Germline-derived CDR1 and CDR2 are SGHDN and FVKESK. This CDR3 region has 16 residues. Trimming at V came to 4 bases and at J to 4 bases, leaving 7 bases not matched to a gene. CDR3 region: CASSRVRDRGRETQYI. CDR3 nucleotides: TGTGCCAGCAGCCGGGTCCGGGACAGGGGGCGAGAGACCCAGTACATC.

The table lists this clonotype with a few counts. The chain recombines TRBV4-2 with TRBJ1-5; D remains unclear. The germline V and J ends were trimmed by 1 base and 11 bases, with 18 bases remaining between them. From germline, CDR1 is LGHNA and CDR2 YNFKEQ. CDR3 length: 15 amino acids. CDR3 sequence (DNA): TGTGCCAGCAGCCAAGGTCAACAAGGCTTTATGGCCCAGCATTTT. It specifies CASSQGQQGFMAQHF.

As concerns this clonotype: This could be a read error, since a much larger clone is one nucleotide away. The genes are TRBV4-3 and TRBJ1-2, with D possibly TRBD1 on 6 matching bases. Germline V gene data show CDR1 as LGHNA and CDR2 as YSLEER. CDR3 length: 15 amino acids. The CDR3 reads CTSSQDLGGGPGYTF. As DNA, the CDR3 is TGCACCAGCAGCCAAGATCTCGGGGGCGGACCTGGCTACACCTTC.

In regard to this clonotype: With a much larger clone just one base away, this may be a read error. This chain joins TRBV6-6 and TRBJ2-5; D is perhaps TRBD2 (5 bases). This CDR3 has 15 residues. The germline V gene encodes CDR1 MNHNY and CDR2 SVGAGI (reference sequence). The CDR3 is CASGYVWTAQETQYF. Written as DNA, the CDR3 is TGTGCCAGCGGTTACGTCTGGACTGCCCAAGAGACCCAGTACTTC.

In the case of this clonotype: Given a much more abundant clone one base away, this may be a read error. This chain connects TRBV7-8 to TRBJ2-5; 10 bases fit TRBD1. The CDR3 is made up of 14 amino acids. The V segment lost 1 base and the J segment 7 bases; nucleotides outside the gene matches: 3. Looked up from germline, CDR1 is SGHVS and CDR2 is FQNEAQ. CDR3 nucleotide sequence: TGTGCCAGCAGCTTAGTGACAGGGGGCTGGACCCAGTACTTC. Amino acid sequence: CASSLVTGGWTQYF.

This chain joins TRBV7-6 and TRBJ1-6, with 11 bases identical to TRBD1. Germline-derived CDR1 and CDR2 are SGHVS and FNYEAQ. Trimming at V came to 5 bases and at J to 8 bases, leaving 5 bases not matched to a gene. This CDR3 is built from 15 residues. The CDR3 is CASSTRTGGDSPLHF. CDR3 DNA sequence: TGTGCCAGCAGCACCAGGACAGGGGGCGATTCACCCCTCCACTTT.

This clonotype was seen more than once but under ten times. This may stem from a read error, because a much larger clone lies one nucleotide away. J is TRBJ1-5 and V is TRBV6-2 or TRBV6-3, with D uncertain. The germline V gene encodes CDR1 MNHEY and CDR2 SVGEGT. The V end lost 7 bases, the J end lost 6 bases, and 10 bases lay between the germline ends. This CDR3 has 12 residues. CDR3 residues: CASTKAPQPQHF. Written as DNA, the CDR3 is TGTGCCAGCACTAAGGCCCCTCAGCCCCAGCATTTT.

Concerning this clonotype: This sequence may be a read error, since a much larger clone differs from it by one base. The genes are TRBV4-1 and TRBJ2-1, with D unresolved. The V and J ends lost 5 bases and 9 bases respectively, with 11 bases between them. CDR3 length: 12 amino acids. Per germline, CDR1 MGHRA and CDR2 YSYEKL. This chain's CDR3 is CASSYNLGEQFF. In DNA form, the CDR3 reads TGCGCCAGCAGCTATAACTTGGGTGAGCAGTTCTTC.

This clonotype came up a few times. The chain is built from TRBV30 and TRBJ1-2, with D perhaps matching TRBD1 (6 bases). From germline, CDR1 is GTSNPN and CDR2 SVGIG (reference sequence). V was pared by 0 bases and J by 1 base, with 9 bases between. The CDR3 length is 14 residues. As DNA, the CDR3 is TGTGCCTGGAGTGTAAGGGGGGGTAACTATGGCTACACCTTC. This gives the protein CAWSVRGGNYGYTF.

The chain links TRBV11-2 to TRBJ2-1, with 9 positions matching TRBD1. The CDR3 runs 16 residues. The germline V gene has CDR1 SGHAT and CDR2 FQNNGV. With 11 bases clipped from V and 0 bases from J, the junction kept 11 bases outside the gene matches. CDR3 DNA sequence: TGTGCCGGCGGCCGAATGGGACAGGGCTCCTACAATGAGCAGTTCTTC. It yields the protein CAGGRMGQGSYNEQFF.

To note about this clonotype: It may be a read error: a sequence one base away is much more abundant. The chain uses TRBV5-6 and TRBJ2-7, with D unresolved. CDR1 and CDR2 (germline): SGHDT, YYEEEE. The CDR3 totals 13 residues. With 2 bases removed from V and 3 bases from J, the gap between germline ends came to 9 bases. CDR3 DNA sequence: TGTGCCAGCAGCTTCTTGATGGTCTACGAGCAGTACTTC. Residues: CASSFLMVYEQYF. Full variable domain (missing parts from reference TRBV5-6 and TRBJ2-7): DAGVTQSPTHLIKTRGQQVTLRCSPKSGHDTVSWYQQALGQGPQFIFQYYEEEERQRGNFPDRFSGHQFPNYSSELNVNALLLGDSALYLCASSFLMVYEQYFGPGTRLTVT.

This clonotype was seen once. A read error is possible here, since a much larger clone lies one base away. The CDR3 reads CANSQVDTSTDTQYF. In DNA, the CDR3 is TGTGCCAACAGCCAAGTAGACACGAGCACAGATACGCAGTATTTT. V and J are TRBV4-2 and TRBJ2-3; no definite D call. Germline V lookup: CDR1 LGHNA, CDR2 YNFKEQ. The CDR3 runs 15 residues.

This clonotype was found once. The CDR3: CASSPASRRAYEQYF. CDR3 DNA: TGTGCCAGCAGTCCCGCTAGCAGGAGGGCATACGAGCAGTACTTC. J is TRBJ2-7 and V is TRBV11-2, with TRBD2 as a possible D gene (6 bases). This CDR3 spans 15 amino acids. V was pared by 6 bases and J by 4 bases, with 19 bases between. The germline CDR1 and CDR2 sequences are SGHAT and FQNNGV.

In the case of this clonotype: With a much larger clone just one base away, this may be a read error. The CDR3 protein is CASSQRPAGATYEQYF. CDR3 DNA: TGCGCCAGCAGCCAACGACCAGCGGGAGCAACCTACGAGCAGTACTTC. The chain recombines TRBV4-3 with TRBJ2-7; TRBD2 matches at 8 bases. The CDR3 is 16 amino acids. CDR1 and CDR2 from the germline V gene are LGHNA and YSLEER. The trim removed 2 bases at V and 2 bases at J, leaving 8 bases unmatched.

The J gene is TRBJ1-2, the V gene TRBV28; D is unclear. Trimming cost V 6 bases and J 7 bases, with 18 bases left between them. The CDR3 is made up of 14 amino acids. Per germline, CDR1 MDHEN and CDR2 SYDVKM. The CDR3 loop reads CASRTSLPPGGYTF. As DNA, the CDR3 is TGTGCCAGCAGAACCAGCCTACCTCCGGGTGGCTACACCTTC.